This T cell receptor beta chain stems from a study of beta chain features in type 1 diabetes. A sort by CD45RO/CCR7/CD25/CD127/CD95/CD27 yielded CD4+ naive, central memory, regulatory and stem cell-like memory cells. Reverse transcribing all isolated RNA meant expressed TCRB transcripts were sequenced. Using immunoSEQ multiplex PCR, the repertoire was profiled, and TCRdb retains in-frame clones only, with some absent. The data contain around 240,000 clones, more than 9% of them seen just once; the ten biggest clones take up under 0.035%. Trimming took 1 base from V and 5 from J, leaving 11 bases between them. Germline loops: CDR1 SEHNR, CDR2 FQNEAQ (reference sequence). This CDR3 spans 14 amino acids.

This TCR was recovered from a woman between 18 and 29 years old in good health. The chain links TRBV7-9 to TRBJ1-1; TRBD1 might be the D (5 bases). Specimen: naive CD4+ T cells from blood. This chain's CDR3 is CASSLGGRGTEAFF. In DNA form, the CDR3 reads TGTGCCAGCAGCTTAGGGGGCAGAGGTACTGAAGCTTTCTTT.